This TCR beta chain is from a study of identical twins. Study-level points and caveats: Whereas memory repertoires showed no such difference, abundant cord blood beta clonotypes carried fewer insertions. Analyses of zero insertions could be partly confounded by invariant MAIT and iNKT cells. Where beta out-of-frame sequences were concerned, excess twin sharing was weaker.

Through template switching, a universal primer site was introduced, and the cDNA contained unique molecular identifiers. TCRdb analysed the 5' RACE reads with MiXCR anew, one entry per CDR3 protein. The sample holds about 430,000 distinct CDR3 sequences, around 20% seen once. Note on this clonotype: Antigen: not known.

Input material: naive T cells sorted from blood. The source is a man aged 50 to 60 in good health.

CDR3 region: CASSDPPSGLRNEQFF. CDR3 DNA sequence: TGTGCCAGCAGTGACCCTCCGTCGGGACTAAGGAATGAGCAGTTCTTC. This chain links TRBV7-8 with TRBJ2-1, with 7 bases identical to TRBD2. Germline V gene lookup returns CDR1 SGHVS and CDR2 FQNEAQ. The CDR3 totals 16 residues. J lost 7 bases, V lost 6 bases, and 15 bases had no gene match.